One and the same sample provided the 21 T cell receptor beta chains below, sequenced in a study of blood T cell repertoires in COVID-19. Here immunoSEQ multiplex PCR was the method, and the copy in TCRdb shows in-frame clones only, minus some. The sample contains tens of thousands of clones, around 90% of which appear only once. The material sequenced was peripheral blood. These receptors were collected from a male donor with acute or convalescent COVID-19.

The rearrangement uses TRBV11-2 and TRBJ1-1, with D possibly being TRBD1 (6 bases). V was shortened by 1 base and J by 2 bases, with 11 bases between the two germline ends. Germline V gene data show CDR1 as SGHAT and CDR2 as FQNNGV. The CDR3 spans 15 residues. CDR3 region: CASSLAGGGNTEAFF. CDR3 DNA: TGTGCCAGCAGCTTAGCGGGGGGCGGAAACACTGAAGCTTTCTTT.

The chain carries TRBV6-1 and TRBJ1-4; D is unresolved. Germline V gene sequence: CDR1 MNHNS, CDR2 SASEGT. With 2 bases removed from V and 6 bases from J, the gap between germline ends came to 16 bases. This CDR3 has 16 residues. In DNA, the CDR3 is TGTGCCAGCAGTGAAAGAGGCTCGGGGTCGGATGAAAAACTGTTTTTT. This sequence encodes CASSERGSGSDEKLFF.

This clone appeared a few times. The chain joins TRBV10-1 to TRBJ2-7; 10 bases agree with TRBD1. Germline trimming cut 10 bases from V and 1 base from J; bases unmatched to any gene: 4. There are 13 residues in the CDR3. CDR1 is WNHNN and CDR2 is SYGVQD in the germline V gene (reference sequence). CDR3 protein: CANRDRGSYEQYF. The CDR3 bases are TGCGCCAACAGGGACAGGGGATCCTACGAGCAGTACTTC.

This clone was seen a handful of times. This chain connects TRBV10-3 to TRBJ1-1; D gene ambiguous. Germline V gene lookup returns CDR1 ENHRY and CDR2 SYGVKD. The CDR3 sequence is 12 residues long. V lost 2 bases, J lost 7 bases, and 8 bases lay in between. Here the CDR3 DNA reads TGTGCCATCAGTGAGGTTGACAATGAAGCTTTCTTT. Translation gives CAISEVDNEAFF.

The V gene is TRBV19, the J gene TRBJ2-7, with 7 bases that match TRBD2. This CDR3 region has 13 residues. V lost 5 bases and J lost 7; bases outside the gene matches: 8. Germline-derived CDR1 and CDR2 are LNHDA and SQIVND (reference sequence). CDR3 region: CASSPDGEGEQYF. The CDR3 DNA sequence: TGTGCCAGTAGTCCGGACGGGGAGGGGGAGCAGTACTTC.

This rearrangement joins TRBV6-5 to TRBJ1-1; TRBD1 is a possible D gene (6 bases). V lost 7 bases to trimming and J lost 0 bases, with 15 bases between them. The CDR3 covers 15 residues. Germline loops: CDR1 MNHEY, CDR2 SVGAGI. The CDR3 DNA follows: TGTGCCAGCACCTGGGGGCAAGAGATGAACACTGAAGCTTTCTTT. As protein: CASTWGQEMNTEAFF.

This clone was counted a single time. The chain has TRBV30 and TRBJ2-7; 7 bases are a match to TRBD2. The CDR3 loop spans 12 amino acids. CDR1 is GTSNPN and CDR2 is SVGIG in the germline V gene (reference sequence). V lost 3 bases to trimming and J lost 6 bases; unmatched junction nucleotides: 5. The CDR3 DNA reads as TGTGCCTGGAGGGTAGGACTAGGCGAGCAGTACTTC. Amino acid sequence: CAWRVGLGEQYF.

V is TRBV2 and J is TRBJ1-2; 10 bases line up with TRBD1. Germline trimming cut 6 bases from V and 2 bases from J; bases unmatched to any gene: 9. The CDR3 has 16 residues. In germline, CDR1 is SNHLY, CDR2 FYNNEI. The CDR3 spells CASSAGGQGSNYGYTF. CDR3 DNA: TGTGCCAGCAGCGCAGGGGGACAGGGGTCCAACTATGGCTACACCTTC.

This clone appeared once. The chain has TRBV24-1 and TRBJ1-1, with 9 bases fitting TRBD1. The CDR3 consists of 14 residues. Trimming took 5 bases from V and 5 from J; bases not matched to a gene: 5. The germline CDR1 and CDR2 sequences are KGHDR and SFDVKD. CDR3 residues: CATSAATGGTEAFF. The CDR3 DNA follows: TGTGCCACCAGTGCCGCGACAGGGGGAACTGAAGCTTTCTTT.

This chain connects TRBV18 to TRBJ1-6; TRBD1 agrees at 8 bases. After removal of 3 bases from V and 10 bases from J, the junction contained 8 bases not matched to a gene. CDR3 length: 15 residues. CDR1 is KGHSH, CDR2 LQKENI, per germline. The CDR3 region has the DNA TGTGCCAGCTCACCTTTAGGACAGGGCCCCTCACCCCTCCACTTT. Its translation: CASSPLGQGPSPLHF.

This clone appeared a few times. This sequence joins TRBV10-3 and TRBJ1-1, with 9 bases matching TRBD1. Looked up from germline, CDR1 is ENHRY and CDR2 is SYGVKD. V lost 6 bases to trimming and J lost 1 base; unmatched junction nucleotides: 3. CDR3 length equals 14 residues. The CDR3 sequence is CAIRQGAWNTEAFF. In DNA form, the CDR3 reads TGTGCCATCAGACAGGGGGCTTGGAACACTGAAGCTTTCTTT.

The gene calls are TRBV7-8 and TRBJ2-2; D is perhaps TRBD2 (7 bases). This CDR3 spans 16 amino acids. Germline V gene sequence: CDR1 SGHVS, CDR2 FQNEAQ. The V end lost 5 bases, the J end lost 7 bases, and 20 bases lay between the germline ends. CDR3: CASSPSLRGAGGELFF. The CDR3 DNA sequence: TGTGCCAGCAGCCCATCCCTTCGGGGGGCTGGCGGGGAGCTGTTTTTT.

The rearrangement uses TRBV5-5 and TRBJ2-3; TRBD2 might be the D (6 bases). The germline CDR1 and CDR2 sequences are SGHKS and YYEKEE (reference sequence). The CDR3 has 14 residues. The V end lost 0 bases, the J end lost 6 bases, and 11 bases lay between the germline ends. The CDR3 loop reads CASSLEVGRDTQYF. The CDR3 DNA is TGTGCCAGCAGCTTGGAGGTGGGGAGGGATACGCAGTATTTT.

The V call is TRBV5-1, the J call TRBJ1-2; maybe TRBD1 (5 bases). Trimming removed 2 bases at V and 4 bases at J, with 9 bases between. The V gene's germline CDR1 is SGHRS and CDR2 YFSETQ. The CDR3 is 13 residues long. CDR3 protein: CASSLDRLYGYTF. In nucleotides, the CDR3 is TGCGCCAGCAGCTTAGACAGACTCTATGGCTACACCTTC.

This clone was recorded only once. The rearrangement links TRBV5-1 to TRBJ2-3, with TRBD2 matching 10 bases. Germline CDR1 and CDR2: SGHRS and YFSETQ. CDR3 length: 16 residues. V was pared by 3 bases and J by 7 bases, with 11 bases of the junction left unmatched. CDR3 amino acids: CASSSSRTSGVHTQYF. Here the CDR3 DNA reads TGCGCCAGCAGCTCAAGTCGGACTAGCGGTGTCCATACGCAGTATTTT.

This sequence joins TRBV19 and TRBJ2-2, with TRBD2 matching over 14 bases. CDR1 is LNHDA and CDR2 is SQIVND in the germline V gene (reference sequence). The CDR3 contains 16 residues. Trimming removed 5 bases from V and 9 bases from J; junction bases left unmatched: 8. Here the CDR3 reads CASSLGLAGGPRELFF. Written as DNA, the CDR3 is TGTGCCAGTAGTTTAGGACTAGCGGGGGGCCCCCGGGAGCTGTTTTTT.

This sequence joins TRBV3-1 (or the pseudogene TRBV3-2) and TRBJ1-5; a possible D gene is TRBD1 (5 bases). V shed 0 bases and J shed 4 bases, with 13 bases lying between them. The germline V gene has CDR1 LGHDT and CDR2 YNNKEL (reference sequence). The CDR3 totals 16 residues. The CDR3 sequence: CASSQDGGIGNQPQHF. As DNA, the CDR3 is TGTGCCAGCAGCCAAGACGGGGGGATAGGGAATCAGCCCCAGCATTTT.

The V and J genes are TRBV28 and TRBJ1-2; 8 bases match TRBD1. Germline V gene sequence: CDR1 MDHEN, CDR2 SYDVKM. V gave up 4 bases and J gave up 6 bases; unmatched junction bases: 7. The CDR3 length is 14 residues. As DNA, the CDR3 is TGTGCCAGCAGTTATTTGGACAGGGTAAATGGCTACACCTTC. As protein: CASSYLDRVNGYTF.

J is TRBJ2-3 and V is TRBV19, with TRBD1 matching 8 bases. J was trimmed by 1 base and V by 10 bases; bases with no gene match: 7. The length of the CDR3 is 14 residues. Germline lookup yields CDR1 LNHDA and CDR2 SQIVND (reference sequence). CDR3 sequence (DNA): TGTGCCACCTCGGGACAGGCTGGCACAGATACGCAGTATTTT. Amino acid sequence: CATSGQAGTDTQYF.

The chain employs TRBV27 and TRBJ2-2; 9 bases map to TRBD1. Germline V gene data show CDR1 as MNHEY and CDR2 as SMNVEV (reference sequence). The CDR3 runs 15 residues. J gave up 6 bases and V 7 bases, and 9 bases lay outside the gene matches. The DNA of the CDR3 is TGTGCCAGCACCCCGGGACAGGGTGTCCCCGGGGAGCTGTTTTTT. Encoded protein: CASTPGQGVPGELFF.

The chain combines TRBV6-6 with TRBJ2-3; D may be TRBD1 (6 bases). CDR3 length: 13 amino acids. Per germline, CDR1 MNHNY and CDR2 SVGAGI (reference sequence). Trimming removed 10 bases at V and 1 base at J, with 12 bases between. The CDR3 bases are TGTGCCATTCGAGGGGGAGGCACAGATACGCAGTATTTT. This translates into CAIRGGGTDTQYF.